This T cell receptor beta chain is from a study of T cell responses to AZD1222 COVID-19 vaccine. The study, taken as a whole, reports: Only a handful of individuals given AZD1222 were seropositive at baseline.

V was shortened by 6 bases and J by 4 bases, with 13 bases between the two germline ends. CDR3 size: 14 residues. Germline CDR1 is SNHLY and CDR2 is FYNNEI. About this clone: Antigen: not known.

The data were produced by immunoSEQ multiplex PCR, yet TCRdb's version contains in-frame clones alone and is incomplete. Of about 79,000 clones in the sample, 80% were seen once. The specimen was peripheral blood, collected on day 0 of AZD1222 vaccination. This chain uses TRBV2 with TRBJ1-5; possibly TRBD1 for D (6 bases). The clonotype originates from an adult in good health. The CDR3 is CASSVYRVNQPQHF. The DNA for the CDR3 is TGTGCCAGCAGCGTCTACAGGGTTAATCAGCCCCAGCATTTT.